The 17 T cell receptor beta chains below were found in one sample sequenced in a study of cytomegalovirus exposure and HLA in healthy donors. A multiplex PCR was run with 60 Vbeta primers and 13 Jbeta primers. This table comes from immunoSEQ multiplex PCR, and its TCRdb copy is limited to in-frame clones, with some not included. The sample includes 150,000 to 200,000 clones, roughly 80% of them seen just once. The specimen was PBMCs. Receptors were obtained from a male donor in good health and CMV-seronegative.

The gene calls are TRBV18 and TRBJ2-1; 14 bases match TRBD2. V was clipped by 3 bases and J by 6 bases; unmatched bases: 7. The CDR3 runs 17 residues. Per the germline V gene, CDR1 is KGHSH and CDR2 is LQKENI. CDR3 in amino acids: CASSPPGLAGVSNEQFF. CDR3 sequence (DNA): TGTGCCAGCTCACCTCCGGGACTAGCGGGAGTTAGCAATGAGCAGTTCTTC.

This chain joins TRBV2 and TRBJ2-7, with D uncertain. The CDR3 covers 13 residues. Germline-derived CDR1 and CDR2 are SNHLY and FYNNEI. Trimming took 0 bases from V and 3 from J, leaving 6 bases between them. The CDR3 region is CASSEAVLYEQYF. The CDR3 DNA follows: TGTGCCAGCAGTGAAGCGGTACTCTACGAGCAGTACTTC. Looking up the rest from reference TRBV2 and TRBJ2-7 gives the full variable domain: EPEVTQTPSHQVTQMGQEVILRCVPISNHLYFYWYRQILGQKVEFLVSFYNNEISEKSEIFDDQFSVERPDGSNFTLKIRSTKLEDSAMYFCASSEAVLYEQYFGPGTRLTVT.

This chain links TRBV27 with TRBJ2-3, with a weak D call TRBD1 (5 bases). The V gene lost 4 bases and the J gene lost 3 bases, with 11 bases spanning the gap. Per germline, CDR1 MNHEY and CDR2 SMNVEV (reference sequence). The CDR3 loop spans 14 amino acids. The CDR3 sequence is CASSSISGTDTQYF. DNA for the CDR3: TGTGCCAGCAGTTCGATATCAGGGACAGATACGCAGTATTTT.

This rearrangement joins TRBV6-1 to TRBJ2-3; 9 nucleotides match TRBD1. The ends lost 0 bases at V and 0 bases at J; junction bases unmatched: 7. There are 18 residues in the CDR3. From germline, CDR1 is MNHNS and CDR2 SASEGT. The chain's CDR3 is CASSEAKGTGSSTDTQYF. As DNA, the CDR3 is TGTGCCAGCAGTGAAGCGAAGGGGACAGGGTCTAGCACAGATACGCAGTATTTT.

The rearrangement joins TRBV29-1 to TRBJ1-2, with 7 bases fitting TRBD1. Germline lookup yields CDR1 SQVTM and CDR2 ANQGSEA. With V trimmed by 1 base and J by 0 bases, 2 bases remained unmatched. The CDR3 is 14 residues long. The CDR3 coding sequence is TGCAGCGTTGAAGTAGGGACAGCTAACTATGGCTACACCTTC. This sequence encodes CSVEVGTANYGYTF.

The V call is TRBV7-6, the J call TRBJ2-7; 8 bases line up with TRBD2. Looked up from germline, CDR1 is SGHVS and CDR2 is FNYEAQ. This CDR3 is built from 14 residues. Unmatched junction bases numbered 3, after V lost 1 base and J lost 4 bases. The CDR3 region is CASSLEASGYEQYF. Written as DNA, the CDR3 is TGTGCCAGCAGCTTAGAGGCTAGCGGGTACGAGCAGTACTTC.

The chain links TRBV6-4 to TRBJ2-5, with 8 bases matching TRBD2. The CDR3 is made up of 15 amino acids. The germline V gene encodes CDR1 MRHNA and CDR2 SNTAGT. V lost 0 bases, J lost 5 bases, and 5 bases stayed unmatched. The CDR3 sequence: CASSDSAGGIETQYF. For the CDR3, the DNA is TGTGCCAGCAGTGACTCGGCGGGGGGCATCGAGACCCAGTACTTC.

V gene TRBV7-9 combines with J gene TRBJ1-2, with D perhaps matching TRBD1 (5 bases). Germline V CDR1 and CDR2: SEHNR, FQNEAQ (reference sequence). The V end lost 5 bases, the J end lost 2 bases, and 21 bases lay between the germline ends. This CDR3 is 17 amino acids long. The CDR3 bases are TGTGCCAGCAGCCCCGGCTCAGGGTTCGTTTCCAACTATGGCTACACCTTC. The encoded protein is CASSPGSGFVSNYGYTF.

This rearrangement joins TRBV27 to TRBJ2-7; D perhaps matches TRBD2 (5 bases). The CDR3 has 15 residues. Germline loops: CDR1 MNHEY, CDR2 SMNVEV (reference sequence). The germline V and J ends were trimmed by 2 bases and 0 bases, with 11 bases remaining between them. The CDR3 spells CASSLRSGGSYEQYF. CDR3 nucleotides: TGTGCCAGCAGTTTAAGAAGCGGCGGCTCCTACGAGCAGTACTTC.

The rearrangement links TRBV15 to TRBJ2-3, with 12 bases identical to TRBD2. This CDR3 region has 17 residues. Trimming cost V 0 bases and J 5 bases; bases outside gene matches: 6. CDR1 LNHNV and CDR2 YYDKDF come from the germline V gene (reference sequence). The CDR3 nucleotides read TGTGCCACCAGCAGAGACCTAGCGGGAGGGGGGAAAGATACGCAGTATTTT. Translation: CATSRDLAGGGKDTQYF.

V gene TRBV2 combines with J gene TRBJ2-2, with 7 bases lining up with TRBD1. V shed 8 bases and J 0 bases; nucleotides not matched to a gene: 6. Germline CDR1 SNHLY, CDR2 FYNNEI. The CDR3 spans 15 residues. The CDR3 DNA is TGTGCCAGCTCAGCTACAGGGGCGAACACCGGGGAGCTGTTTTTT. It yields the protein CASSATGANTGELFF.

V is TRBV5-1 and J is TRBJ1-2; D unclear. Germline CDR1 is SGHRS and CDR2 is YFSETQ. The CDR3 runs 16 residues. V was trimmed by 0 bases and J by 6 bases, leaving 18 bases between them. The chain's CDR3 is CASSLAVREGVDGYTF. In DNA form, the CDR3 reads TGCGCCAGCAGCTTGGCCGTTAGGGAGGGAGTTGATGGCTACACCTTC.

The rearrangement links TRBV7-9 to TRBJ2-5; TRBD2 aligns across 9 bases. The tail of the sequence fits TRBJ2-7 better, so the J call may be wrong. Germline CDR1 is SEHNR and CDR2 is FQNEAQ (reference sequence). CDR3 length equals 14 residues. The CDR3 is CASRSSGGFYEQYF. CDR3 DNA: TGTGCCAGCAGAAGCAGCGGGGGGTTTTACGAGCAGTACTTC.

The V call is TRBV27, the J call TRBJ2-7; 13 positions agree with TRBD2. Germline assignment: CDR1 MNHEY and CDR2 SMNVEV (reference sequence). This CDR3 comprises 14 residues. J gave up 6 bases and V 3 bases, and 2 bases lay outside the gene matches. CDR3 residues: CASSFTSGRGEQYF. The CDR3 region has the DNA TGTGCCAGCAGTTTCACTAGCGGGAGGGGCGAGCAGTACTTC.

The chain employs TRBV4-3 and TRBJ2-1; 7 nucleotides agree with TRBD2. This CDR3 has 16 amino acids. In germline, CDR1 is LGHNA, CDR2 YSLEER. V shed 0 bases, J shed 0 bases, and the junction held 2 bases outside the gene matches. CDR3 region: CASSQESSGSYNEQFF. The CDR3 DNA reads TGCGCCAGCAGCCAAGAGTCTAGCGGCTCCTACAATGAGCAGTTCTTC.

The chain uses TRBV2 and TRBJ2-5; 8 bases fit TRBD1. With the DNA end fitting TRBJ2-7 better, the J assignment may be wrong. The CDR3 sequence is 14 residues long. Germline V gives CDR1 SNHLY, CDR2 FYNNEI. CDR3 sequence reads: CASSDQGARYEQYF. CDR3 bases: TGTGCCAGCAGTGACCAGGGGGCGAGGTACGAGCAGTACTTC.

The chain couples TRBV19 to TRBJ2-7, with D possibly being TRBD1 (5 bases). Deletions cut 3 bases from V and 0 bases from J, with 15 bases between. The CDR3 length is 16 residues. Germline CDR1 is LNHDA and CDR2 is SQIVND (reference sequence). CDR3 nucleotide sequence: TGTGCCAGTAGTATCGCAGGGCAGGTACCCTCCTACGAGCAGTACTTC. It yields the protein CASSIAGQVPSYEQYF.